The 21 T cell receptor beta chains below were found in one sample sequenced in a study of human T cells and chemical hapten exposure. TCRdb re-called the RACE reads with MiXCR, one entry per CDR3 protein. The sample yields 85,000 to 95,000 distinct CDR3 sequences, over 8% seen once. As to time point: healthy volunteer bleed at 2 weeks. The authors' total RNA extraction used unfractionated whole blood. Material: whole blood. The receptors come from a female donor in good health. Some clones in this sample may be carry-over from other donors' samples.

Only a few counts were recorded for this clonotype. J is TRBJ1-4 and V is TRBV10-2, with 7 positions matching TRBD1. Germline V gene data show CDR1 as WSHSY and CDR2 as SAAADI. The J segment lost 7 bases and the V segment lost 10 bases, leaving 9 bases of the junction unmatched. There are 13 residues in the CDR3. The CDR3, as DNA: TGCGCCACCCAACAGGGGATTGGTGAAAAACTGTTTTTT. This codes for CATQQGIGEKLFF.

The chain is built from TRBV9 and TRBJ2-2; D possibly uses TRBD1 or TRBD2 (5 bases each). This CDR3 has 15 residues. Germline V CDR1 and CDR2: SGDLS, YYNGEE. Trimming took off 3 bases at V and 7 bases at J, with 16 bases between the two ends. The CDR3 loop is CASSAPGRLNGELFF. The CDR3 DNA reads as TGTGCCAGCAGCGCCCCGGGACGCCTTAACGGGGAGCTGTTTTTT.

In this sample, this clonotype turned up a few times. The rearrangement joins TRBV12-3 or TRBV12-4 to TRBJ1-2; 9 bases are a match to TRBD1. V trimming: 1 base; J trimming: 4 bases; junction bases outside the gene matches: 7. This CDR3 comprises 16 residues. The CDR3 DNA sequence: TGTGCCAGCAGTTTAGTCGGACAGGGGCTGATCTATGGCTACACCTTC. Protein sequence: CASSLVGQGLIYGYTF.

This clonotype has a count of ten or more. The gene calls are TRBV5-1 and TRBJ1-5; possibly TRBD1 for D (5 bases). This CDR3 spans 15 amino acids. Trimming took off 3 bases at V and 6 bases at J, with 16 bases between the two ends. CDR1 SGHRS and CDR2 YFSETQ come from the germline V gene. The CDR3 DNA is TGCGCCAGCAGCTCGCCGGGACGTAACCCTCAGCCCCAGCATTTT. As protein: CASSSPGRNPQPQHF.

This clonotype was counted only a few times. The J gene is TRBJ1-5, the V gene TRBV28; 7 bases line up with TRBD1. The germline gives CDR1 MDHEN, CDR2 SYDVKM. The CDR3 length is 14 residues. Germline trimming cut 6 bases from V and 3 bases from J; bases unmatched to any gene: 5. The CDR3 protein is CASRITGVNQPQHF. The DNA of the CDR3 is TGTGCCAGCAGAATTACAGGGGTCAATCAGCCCCAGCATTTT.

This clonotype was counted only a few times. The chain is built from TRBV12-3 or TRBV12-4 and TRBJ1-4; D perhaps matches TRBD1 (6 bases). Trimming cost V 6 bases and J 8 bases, with 13 bases left between them. The CDR3 consists of 13 residues. The CDR3 nucleotides read TGTGCCAGCAGCCGCCTTACAGGGGAAAAACTGTTTTTT. Protein sequence: CASSRLTGEKLFF.

V is TRBV7-2 and J is TRBJ2-3, with D perhaps matching TRBD2 (6 bases). Germline CDR1 is SGHTA and CDR2 is FQGNSA. V lost 0 bases and J 3 bases, leaving 13 bases between the germline ends. The CDR3 extends over 16 amino acids. The CDR3 loop is CASSLASGLATDTQYF. The CDR3 bases are TGTGCCAGCAGCTTAGCCTCGGGACTGGCGACAGATACGCAGTATTTT.

This clonotype was detected a few times. The chain combines TRBV29-1 with TRBJ2-1; TRBD1 matches 9 bases. This CDR3 contains 14 residues. J lost 4 bases, V lost 4 bases, and 5 bases had no gene match. Germline V CDR1 and CDR2: SQVTM, ANQGSEA. CDR3 DNA: TGCAGCGTTGGGATGACAGGGGGGTACAATGAGCAGTTCTTC. Translating it yields CSVGMTGGYNEQFF.

This clonotype was picked up many times. V and J are TRBV2 and TRBJ1-2; possibly TRBD1 for D (6 bases). Germline V gene data show CDR1 as SNHLY and CDR2 as FYNNEI. Trimming removed 3 bases from V and 4 bases from J, with 9 bases in between. CDR3 length: 13 residues. CDR3 DNA: TGTGCCAGCAGTGAGGGGGCTAGCTATGGCTACACCTTC. This sequence encodes CASSEGASYGYTF.

The chain carries TRBV19 and TRBJ2-7; perhaps TRBD2 as D (6 bases). The CDR3 totals 13 residues. From germline, CDR1 is LNHDA and CDR2 SQIVND (reference sequence). V lost 3 bases, J lost 6 bases, and 12 bases lay in between. This CDR3 is CASSIFGRGEQYF. CDR3 DNA sequence: TGTGCCAGTAGTATCTTCGGGAGAGGCGAGCAGTACTTC.

This clonotype was seen at least ten times. The chain has TRBV4-1 and TRBJ2-1; D perhaps matches TRBD1 (5 bases). Germline lookup yields CDR1 MGHRA and CDR2 YSYEKL. Trimming pared 4 bases from V and 10 bases from J, leaving 14 bases between. CDR3 size: 13 residues. The CDR3 bases are TGCGCCAGCAGCCGGGGCTCGGGCCAAGAGCAGTTCTTC. Its translation is CASSRGSGQEQFF.

The sample holds a few counts of this clonotype. The chain links TRBV3-1 to TRBJ2-3; 11 bases align to TRBD2. The germline V gene encodes CDR1 LGHDT and CDR2 YNNKEL (reference sequence). CDR3 length: 18 residues. With 0 bases clipped from V and 4 bases from J, the junction kept 9 bases outside the gene matches. The CDR3 bases are TGTGCCAGCAGCCAAGATCGTGTAGCGGGAGGGTACGCAGATACGCAGTATTTT. This gives the protein CASSQDRVAGGYADTQYF.

About this clonotype: An end of the junction does not agree with germline; a read error may underlie this. The chain is built from TRBV2 and TRBJ2-7; TRBD1 is a possible D gene (6 bases). The CDR3 runs to 15 residues. From germline, CDR1 is SNHLY and CDR2 FYNNEI. CDR3 amino acids: CVSRGTGYEAYEQYF. The CDR3 DNA reads as TGTGTCAGCAGGGGTACAGGGTACGAAGCCTACGAGCAGTACTTC.

The V and J genes are TRBV14 and TRBJ1-1; D unclear. The CDR3 runs 16 residues. V was cut by 4 bases and J by 1 base, with 16 bases left in between. Germline V gene data show CDR1 as SGHDN and CDR2 as FVKESK. This CDR3 is CASSLLRIRANTEAFF. CDR3 bases: TGTGCCAGCAGCCTCCTCCGTATCAGAGCGAACACTGAAGCTTTCTTT. Based on the CDR3 plus reference TRBV14 and TRBJ1-1, the full variable domain is EAGVTQFPSHSVIEKGQTVTLRCDPISGHDNLYWYRRVMGKEIKFLLHFVKESKQDESGMPNNRFLAERTGGTYSTLKVQPAELEDSGVYFCASSLLRIRANTEAFFGQGTRLTVV.

This clonotype was seen repeatedly, ten times or more. The V and J genes are TRBV20-1 and TRBJ2-6, with D perhaps being TRBD1 or TRBD2 (6 bases each). Trimming removed 0 bases from V and 3 bases from J, with 12 bases in between. This CDR3 region has 16 residues. CDR1 and CDR2 from the germline V gene are DFQATT and SNEGSKA (reference sequence). In DNA, the CDR3 is TGCAGTGCTAGAGATCCGGGGGCCTTTGGGGCCAACGTCCTGACTTTC. Residues: CSARDPGAFGANVLTF.

The chain employs TRBV7-3 and TRBJ2-7, with 7 bases that match TRBD2. The ends lost 1 base at V and 2 bases at J; junction bases unmatched: 8. The CDR3 totals 16 residues. Germline V gene data show CDR1 as SGHTA and CDR2 as FQGTGA. The CDR3 DNA reads TGTGCCAGCAGCTTAAGGATGGCTAGCGGCCCCTACGAGCAGTACTTC. This gives the protein CASSLRMASGPYEQYF. The full variable domain, its missing parts supplied by reference TRBV7-3 and TRBJ2-7, is GAGVSQTPSNKVTEKGKYVELRCDPISGHTALYWYRQSLGQGPEFLIYFQGTGAADDSGLPNDRFFAVRPEGSVSTLKIQRTERGDSAVYLCASSLRMASGPYEQYFGPGTRLTVT.

This chain joins TRBV28 and TRBJ2-7; 9 bases line up with TRBD2. Germline trimming cut 5 bases from V and 4 bases from J; bases unmatched to any gene: 6. The CDR3 loop spans 14 amino acids. Germline assignment: CDR1 MDHEN and CDR2 SYDVKM. The CDR3 spells CASSTPGLAYEQYF. The CDR3 DNA reads TGTGCCAGCAGTACGCCGGGACTAGCTTACGAGCAGTACTTC.

This clonotype turned up a few times. The chain recombines TRBV2 with TRBJ1-5, with no clear D. The CDR3 has 14 residues. CDR1 is SNHLY and CDR2 is FYNNEI in the germline V gene. V was pared by 5 bases and J by 4 bases, with 12 bases between. The CDR3 DNA reads TGTGCCAGCAGTTTGATAGCAGTAAATCAGCCCCAGCATTTT. Its protein product is CASSLIAVNQPQHF.

This clonotype was observed a handful of times. This chain links TRBV24-1 with TRBJ1-5; D is unclear. V shed 6 bases and J shed 0 bases, with 8 bases lying between them. The CDR3 length is 14 residues. Germline CDR1 is KGHDR and CDR2 is SFDVKD. CDR3 in amino acids: CATSLGYSNQPQHF. In DNA form, the CDR3 reads TGTGCCACCAGTTTGGGGTATAGCAATCAGCCCCAGCATTTT.

The V and J genes are TRBV5-5 and TRBJ1-1; tentatively, D is TRBD1 (6 bases). The V and J ends lost 0 bases and 2 bases respectively, with 8 bases between them. The length of the CDR3 is 14 residues. The germline V gene has CDR1 SGHKS and CDR2 YYEKEE (reference sequence). The CDR3 region is CASSLGTENTEAFF. The CDR3 DNA is TGTGCCAGCAGCTTGGGGACAGAAAACACTGAAGCTTTCTTT. Based on the CDR3 plus reference TRBV5-5 and TRBJ1-1, the full variable domain is DAGVTQSPTHLIKTRGQQVTLRCSPISGHKSVSWYQQVLGQGPQFIFQYYEKEERGRGNFPDRFSARQFPNYSSELNVNALLLGDSALYLCASSLGTENTEAFFGQGTRLTVV.

The chain employs TRBV29-1 and TRBJ1-5; possible D gene TRBD1, 5 bases. The V end lost 7 bases, the J end lost 0 bases, and 16 bases lay between the germline ends. The CDR3 is made up of 15 amino acids. Per germline, CDR1 SQVTM and CDR2 ANQGSEA. For the CDR3, the DNA is TGCAGCGCCCGGGAGGGGCTGTATAGCAATCAGCCCCAGCATTTT. Amino acid sequence: CSAREGLYSNQPQHF.